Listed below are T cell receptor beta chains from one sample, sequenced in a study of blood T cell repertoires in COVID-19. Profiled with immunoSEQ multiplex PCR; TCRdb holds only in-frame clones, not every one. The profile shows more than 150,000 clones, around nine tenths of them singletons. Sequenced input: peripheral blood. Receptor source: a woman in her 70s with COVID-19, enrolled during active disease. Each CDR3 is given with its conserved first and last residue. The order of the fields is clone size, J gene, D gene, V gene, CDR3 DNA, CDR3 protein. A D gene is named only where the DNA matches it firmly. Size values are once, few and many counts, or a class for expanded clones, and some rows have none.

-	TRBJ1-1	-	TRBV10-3	TGTGCCATCAGTGGCCACACAGGGAACACTGAAGCTTTCTTT	CAISGHTGNTEAFF
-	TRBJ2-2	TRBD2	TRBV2	TGTGCCAGCATGGGGACTAGCCGAGTCGGGGAGCTGTTTTTT	CASMGTSRVGELFF
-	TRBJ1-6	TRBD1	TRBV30	TGTGCCTGGACAAACCGGGACAGGCGGAATTCACCCCTCCACTTT	CAWTNRDRRNSPLHF
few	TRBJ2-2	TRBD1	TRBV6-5	TGTGCCAGCAATTCCGGGACAGGGAGTACCGGGGAGCTGTTTTTT	CASNSGTGSTGELFF
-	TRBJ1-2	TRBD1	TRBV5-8	TGTGCCAGCAGCCTGACAGGGCCCAACTATGGCTACACCTTC	CASSLTGPNYGYTF
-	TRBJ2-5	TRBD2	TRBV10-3	TGTGCCATCAGTGCGGGAGGGCAAGAGACCCAGTACTTC	CAISAGGQETQYF
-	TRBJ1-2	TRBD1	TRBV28	TGTGCCAGCAGTTGGGGACAGCTCGCGGTCAAAGGCTACACCTTC	CASSWGQLAVKGYTF
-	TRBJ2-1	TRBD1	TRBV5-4	TGTGCCAGCAGCTTGGTAACAGGGGTCAATGAGCAGTTCTTC	CASSLVTGVNEQFF
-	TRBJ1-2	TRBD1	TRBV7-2	TGTGCCAGCAGCTTACGGGGACAGGGCTCAAATGGCTACACCTTC	CASSLRGQGSNGYTF
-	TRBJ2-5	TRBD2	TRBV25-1	TGTGCCAGCAGTGGGACCCCCGGGACTAGCGGGGAGACCCAGTACTTC	CASSGTPGTSGETQYF
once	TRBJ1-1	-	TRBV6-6	TGTGCCAGCACCGACAAGGGGCGGGGAGGGAACACTGAAGCTTTCTTT	CASTDKGRGGNTEAFF
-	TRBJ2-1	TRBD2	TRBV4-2	TGTGCCAGCAGCCAAGTTAGGCTAGCGGTGCCCTCCTACAATGAGCAGTTCTTC	CASSQVRLAVPSYNEQFF
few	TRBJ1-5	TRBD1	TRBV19	TGTGCCAGTAGTAGCCGGGACAGGGTGGCCGGTCAGCCCCAGCATTTT	CASSSRDRVAGQPQHF
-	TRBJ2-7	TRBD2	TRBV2	TGTGCCAGCCGCAGCCTGGGGCTAGCGGGAGGATACTTC	CASRSLGLAGGYF